These T cell receptor beta chains were read from a single sample in a study of PD-1 blockade in classical Hodgkin lymphoma. Data came from immunoSEQ multiplex PCR; TCRdb stores just in-frame clones and leaves some out. Of about 23,000 clones in the sample, about 65% were seen once. The sequenced sample was peripheral blood mononuclear cells (PBMCs), obtained at baseline. Source of these receptors: a human donor with classical Hodgkin lymphoma. Each CDR3 is given with its conserved first and last residue. A D gene is named only where the DNA matches it firmly. Some rows mark clone size as missing; the rest say once, few, many or name a class of expanded clone.

>TRBJ2-2|TRBV19|TRBD2|-
TGTGCCAGTAGTACTCTAGCGGGCGCGAACACCGGGGAGCTGTTTTTT
CASSTLAGANTGELFF
>TRBJ1-1|TRBV11-2|-|-
TGTGCCAGCAGCTTTAGAACCGGGACACTGAACACTGAAGCTTTCTTT
CASSFRTGTLNTEAFF
>TRBJ1-1|TRBV18|-|-
TGTGCCAGCTCAAAGGGCCCTTTCATGAACACTGAAGCTTTCTTT
CASSKGPFMNTEAFF
>TRBJ2-1|TRBV5-6|TRBD2|few
TGTGCCAGCAGCCCAGGACTAGCGGACAATGAGCAGTTCTTC
CASSPGLADNEQFF
>TRBJ1-3|TRBV23-1|TRBD1|-
TGCGCCAGCAGTCAATCTCGGGACAGGGGGGACACCATATATTTT
CASSQSRDRGDTIYF
>TRBJ2-3|TRBV6-1|-|-
TGTGCCAGCAGTGAAATAGTAGCCTCCACAGATACGCAGTATTTT
CASSEIVASTDTQYF
>TRBJ2-7|TRBV6-1|-|few
TGTGCCACCAGCGACCCCAGCTACGAGCAGTACTTC
CATSDPSYEQYF
>TRBJ1-3|TRBV29-1|-|once
TGCAGCGTTGGTCCAGCGGTAGGAAACACCATATATTTT
CSVGPAVGNTIYF
>TRBJ2-1|TRBV7-2|TRBD1|few
TGTGCCAGCAGCTTAACGGGGGACAGGTCCTACAATGAGCAGTTCTTC
CASSLTGDRSYNEQFF
>TRBJ1-2|TRBV6-5|-|-
TGTGCCAGCAGGGCCGCGACGGGTGGAGATGGCTACACCTTC
CASRAATGGDGYTF
>TRBJ1-5|TRBV19|-|-
TGTGCCAGTACGTGGTCAGGGCCTATGAGCAATCAGCCCCAGCATTTT
CASTWSGPMSNQPQHF
>TRBJ2-3|TRBV10-2|-|once
TGCGCCAGCAGTGAGCCCCCAGGGTTGGGTAGCACAGATACGCAGTATTTT
CASSEPPGLGSTDTQYF
>TRBJ1-2|TRBV19|-|-
TGTGCCAGTAGTATACTTGGGGGAGGTGGCTACACCTTC
CASSILGGGGYTF
>TRBJ1-3|TRBV5-1|-|few
TGCGCCAGCAGCTTCCTCCCTTCAGCCTCTGGAAACACCATATATTTT
CASSFLPSASGNTIYF
>TRBJ2-5|TRBV30|-|-
TGTGCCTGGAGTCCTACTGGGCCCCAGTACTTC
CAWSPTGPQYF
>TRBJ2-1|TRBV19|-|-
TGTGCCAGTAGTATTTCAGAGGCCGATGAGCAGTTCTTC
CASSISEADEQFF
>TRBJ1-1|TRBV27|-|-
TGTGCCAGCAGTATTTATCCCTTCGGGAACACTGAAGCTTTCTTT
CASSIYPFGNTEAFF
>TRBJ1-5|TRBV18|TRBD1|-
TGTGCCAGCTCCCCCGGGACAGGGGGCAGTCAGCCCCAGCATTTT
CASSPGTGGSQPQHF
>TRBJ2-1|TRBV7-9|TRBD2|-
TGTGCCAGCAGCTCGAGCGGGGGTGGCGGCTCCTACAATGAGCAGTTCTTC
CASSSSGGGGSYNEQFF
>TRBJ1-1|TRBV10-1|-|many
TGCGCCAGCAGTGTTGGGACGGGAGAAGCTTTCTTT
CASSVGTGEAFF
>TRBJ1-6|TRBV5-4|TRBD1|-
TGTGCCAGCAGCTTGGGGGCGACAGGGGGGAATTCACCCCTCCACTTT
CASSLGATGGNSPLHF
>TRBJ2-1|TRBV28|-|-
TGTGCCAGCAGTTTTTTGGACGCAAGAATAGAGCAGTTCTTC
CASSFLDARIEQFF
>TRBJ2-5|TRBV7-2|TRBD2|-
TGTGCCAGCAGCGGAACTAGCGGGGGGGCCTGGGAGACCCAGTACTTC
CASSGTSGGAWETQYF
>TRBJ1-2|TRBV7-9|TRBD1|-
TGTGCCAGCAGCTCCGAGGGGGCAGGGGGCGGGGGGAATGGCTACACCTTC
CASSSEGAGGGGNGYTF
>TRBJ2-7|TRBV19|TRBD1|-
TGTGCCACGAAGACGGGACAGGGCTCCTACGAGCAGTACTTC
CATKTGQGSYEQYF
>TRBJ1-6|TRBV19|-|-
TGTGCCAGTAGTATTTCCGACCTGTCACCCCTCCACTTT
CASSISDLSPLHF
>TRBJ2-2|TRBV4-2|-|once
TGTGCCAGCAGCCAAGATTGGTCGGCAGCGAACACCGGGGAGCTGTTTTTT
CASSQDWSAANTGELFF
>TRBJ2-1|TRBV19|-|-
TGTGCCACCGCACGGCTGGGTAATGAGCAGTTCTTC
CATARLGNEQFF
>TRBJ1-2|TRBV7-2|TRBD1|-
TGTGCCAGCAGCGCAGGGGGACAGAACTATGGCTACACCTTC
CASSAGGQNYGYTF
>TRBJ2-6|TRBV18|TRBD1|once
TGTGCCAGCTCACCTCTGGACAGGGCCCCTGGGGCCAACGTCCTGACTTTC
CASSPLDRAPGANVLTF
>TRBJ1-4|TRBV19|-|few
TGTGCCAGTAGTCCCCCCGGGACAAACCCCCTTCGCGATGAAAAACTGTTTTTT
CASSPPGTNPLRDEKLFF
>TRBJ2-2|TRBV6-1|TRBD1|-
TGTGCCAGCAGGGACAGGGGGGCGAAATCCGGGGAGCTGTTTTTT
CASRDRGAKSGELFF
>TRBJ2-5|TRBV6-5|TRBD2|medium-sized
TGTGCCAGCACAAAACTAGCGGGGAAAGAGACCCAGTACTTC
CASTKLAGKETQYF
>TRBJ1-2|TRBV6-5|-|-
TGTGCCAGCAGTTCTCCTGGTCGTGGCTACACCTTC
CASSSPGRGYTF
>TRBJ1-1|TRBV6-1|-|-
TGTGCCAGCAGTAACTCTGGAGGCCTTGAAGCTTTCTTT
CASSNSGGLEAFF
>TRBJ2-7|TRBV2|TRBD2|-
TGCGCCAGGCAACTAGCGGGAGGGGCCTACGAGCAGTACTTC
CARQLAGGAYEQYF
>TRBJ2-1|TRBV19|TRBD2|once
TGTGCCAGTAGTTTACTAGCGAACAATGAGCAGTTCTTC
CASSLLANNEQFF
>TRBJ2-5|TRBV2|-|-
TGTGCCAGCAGTGAAATCGAGACCCAGTACTTC
CASSEIETQYF
>TRBJ1-3|TRBV5-1|-|-
TGCGCCAGCAGCTTGAACGGGGGAAACACCATATATTTT
CASSLNGGNTIYF
>TRBJ2-7|TRBV4-3|-|-
TGCGCCAGCAGCCAAGAAAAGGGGGGTTTCGACTACGAGCAGTACTTC
CASSQEKGGFDYEQYF
>TRBJ2-7|TRBV4-2|TRBD2|-
TGTGCCAGCACTCTAGGGACTAGCGGGATGGGTGTCTCCTACGAGCAGTACTTC
CASTLGTSGMGVSYEQYF